This record concerns one T cell receptor beta chain sequence. Its antigen is unidentified. This sample stems from a study of CD8+CD57+ T cells in acquired aplastic anemia. Study as a whole: Sorting CD4+ and CD8+ cells gave DNA averaging about 3.2 ug.

It was patients with CD8+CD57+ cell expansion by flow cytometry who were chosen for sequencing. The cohort consisted entirely of patients having severe acquired aplastic anemia. Genomic DNA constituted the template upon which TCR beta VDJ and CDR3 profiling was performed. A single record per CDR3 protein comes from TCRdb applying MiXCR to the reads. The top ten hold about an eighth of the sample, which has about 180,000 distinct CDR3 sequences, around 50% seen once. Germline V CDR1 and CDR2: MGHDK, SYGVNS. The CDR3 spans 14 residues. Trimming took off 3 bases at V and 6 bases at J, with 9 bases between the two ends. Study observations and caveats: Patients and controls were found to share twenty-nine CD8+ CDR3 sequences.

This chain links TRBV25-1 with TRBJ1-6; D might be TRBD1 (5 bases). Material: sorted CD4+, CD8+, or CD8+CD57+ T cells (not recorded which) from PBMCs. The origin of this receptor is a human donor with aplastic anemia. The CDR3 here is CASSDRDGNSPLHF. Here the CDR3 DNA reads TGTGCCAGCAGTGACAGGGACGGTAATTCACCCCTCCACTTT.